This TCR beta chain is drawn from a study of control samples from healthy donors and cancer patients. Trimming cost V 3 bases and J 5 bases, with 13 bases left between them. The CDR3 loop spans 14 amino acids. CDR1 is MDHEN, CDR2 SYDVKM, per germline. The assay was immunoSEQ multiplex PCR, and TCRdb's table has in-frame clones only and misses some. The sample has 120,000 or so clones, more than 70% seen once; the top ten hold around 3%. V and J are TRBV28 and TRBJ1-1; D uncertain. The material sequenced was blood. This TCR was sampled from a man aged 55 to 70 in good health. CDR3 in DNA: TGTGCCAGCAGTTTGCGAGGAACAAGGACTGAAGCTTTCTTT. Its protein product is CASSLRGTRTEAFF.